Below are 13 T cell receptor beta chains sequenced from a single sample in a study of blood T cell repertoires in COVID-19. Measured with immunoSEQ multiplex PCR; TCRdb has only the in-frame clones, and not every one. The sample contains under 100,000 clones, 78% of which appear only once. Source material: peripheral blood. These receptors all stem from a man between 60 and 75 years old with COVID-19, enrolled during active disease.

This clone has just one count. In nucleotides, the CDR3 is TGTGCCAGCAGCCCGATACAGGACTATGGCTACACCTTC. Its translation: CASSPIQDYGYTF. V and J are TRBV27 and TRBJ1-2; tentatively, D is TRBD1 (5 bases). The length of the CDR3 is 13 residues. The germline CDR1 and CDR2 sequences are MNHEY and SMNVEV (reference sequence). Trimming left V 6 bases short and J 3 bases short, with 11 bases between.

V gene TRBV7-6 combines with J gene TRBJ1-1, with 11 bases that match TRBD1. The length of the CDR3 is 16 residues. The germline V gene has CDR1 SGHVS and CDR2 FNYEAQ. V dropped 1 base and J dropped 4; count of bases not matched to a gene: 5. The CDR3 region is CASSLGGQGAGTEAFF. For the CDR3, the DNA is TGTGCCAGCAGCTTAGGTGGACAGGGGGCGGGCACTGAAGCTTTCTTT.

J is TRBJ2-7 and V is TRBV4-3, with 7 nucleotides matching TRBD1. The V segment lost 1 base and the J segment 6 bases; nucleotides outside the gene matches: 6. CDR1 and CDR2 (germline): LGHNA, YSLEER. The CDR3 sequence is 14 residues long. CDR3: CASSQADRASEQYF. As DNA, the CDR3 is TGCGCCAGCAGCCAAGCCGACAGGGCAAGCGAGCAGTACTTC.

This rearrangement joins TRBV5-1 to TRBJ1-4; D is uncertain. The V gene lost 3 bases and the J gene lost 8 bases, with 14 bases spanning the gap. The CDR3 has 14 amino acids. Germline-derived CDR1 and CDR2 are SGHRS and YFSETQ. The CDR3 DNA reads as TGCGCCAGCAGCTCCTGGGGAGGAGGGGAAAAACTGTTTTTT. Protein sequence: CASSSWGGGEKLFF.

This chain connects TRBV5-8 to TRBJ2-2, with D uncertain. V shed 3 bases and J shed 3 bases, with 9 bases lying between them. Germline CDR1 and CDR2: SGHTS and YDEGEE. This CDR3 region has 14 residues. The CDR3 here is CASSSNKYTGELFF. CDR3 sequence (DNA): TGTGCCAGCAGCTCGAACAAGTACACCGGGGAGCTGTTTTTT.

The rearrangement uses TRBV5-5 and TRBJ1-1; D gene unclear. Germline V CDR1 and CDR2: SGHKS, YYEKEE (reference sequence). The CDR3 sequence is 13 residues long. V lost 4 bases to trimming and J lost 2 bases, with 9 bases between them. The CDR3 spells CASSPVGNTEAFF. CDR3 in DNA: TGTGCCAGCAGCCCCGTCGGTAACACTGAAGCTTTCTTT.

V and J are TRBV5-1 and TRBJ1-2; TRBD1 matches 8 bases. The germline CDR1 and CDR2 sequences are SGHRS and YFSETQ. This CDR3 has 15 amino acids. The trim removed 3 bases at V and 2 bases at J, leaving 6 bases unmatched. The CDR3 reads CASSSLDRGNYGYTF. CDR3 nucleotide sequence: TGCGCCAGCAGCTCGTTAGACAGGGGCAACTATGGCTACACCTTC.

This chain links TRBV10-3 with TRBJ2-7, with D maybe TRBD2 (7 bases). CDR1 is ENHRY, CDR2 SYGVKD, per germline. Trimming took off 6 bases at V and 5 bases at J, with 20 bases between the two ends. CDR3 length equals 15 residues. CDR3 sequence: CAIRPTRAGADEQYF. In DNA, the CDR3 is TGTGCCATCAGGCCAACTAGGGCGGGGGCCGACGAGCAGTACTTC.

The chain combines TRBV9 with TRBJ1-1; 8 bases map to TRBD1. The CDR3 is 13 amino acids. V lost 4 bases and J lost 4; bases outside the gene matches: 3. Per the germline V gene, CDR1 is SGDLS and CDR2 is YYNGEE. CDR3 bases: TGTGCCAGCAGCAACAGGGGGGGCACTGAAGCTTTCTTT. This sequence encodes CASSNRGGTEAFF. The full variable domain, with the rest looked up from reference TRBV9 and TRBJ1-1, is DSGVTQTPKHLITATGQRVTLRCSPRSGDLSVYWYQQSLDQGLQFLIQYYNGEERAKGNILERFSAQQFPDLHSELNLSSLELGDSALYFCASSNRGGTEAFFGQGTRLTVV.

V gene TRBV6-5 combines with J gene TRBJ2-7; no reliable D call. V was pared by 8 bases and J by 3 bases, with 8 bases between. The CDR3 sequence is 11 residues long. Germline V lookup: CDR1 MNHEY, CDR2 SVGAGI. The CDR3 DNA reads TGTGCCAGCGGCGGAAGCTACGAGCAGTACTTC. Its translation is CASGGSYEQYF.

The chain uses TRBV19 and TRBJ1-5, with D tentatively TRBD1 (6 bases). V was trimmed by 4 bases and J by 0 bases, leaving 13 bases between them. Germline CDR1 is LNHDA and CDR2 is SQIVND (reference sequence). This CDR3 region has 16 residues. The CDR3 DNA reads TGTGCCAGTAGTAAAGGACAGACCAATAGCAATCAGCCCCAGCATTTT. Translating gives CASSKGQTNSNQPQHF.

The rearrangement links TRBV5-1 to TRBJ2-2, with D hard to call. This CDR3 comprises 20 residues. The V gene lost 0 bases and the J gene lost 5 bases, with 26 bases spanning the gap. Germline CDR1 is SGHRS and CDR2 is YFSETQ. CDR3 DNA: TGCGCCAGCAGCTTGGTCGGTTACAGAACCACCTTAAGACCGACCGGGGAGCTGTTTTTT. Its translation is CASSLVGYRTTLRPTGELFF.

This chain connects TRBV9 to TRBJ2-5; TRBD1 agrees at 7 bases. The length of the CDR3 is 14 residues. The V gene's germline CDR1 is SGDLS and CDR2 YYNGEE. V was clipped by 0 bases and J by 1 base; unmatched bases: 0. CDR3 nucleotide sequence: TGTGCCAGCAGCGTAGCAGGGGGCCAAGAGACCCAGTACTTC. It codes for CASSVAGGQETQYF.